This T cell receptor beta chain was documented in a study of blood T cell repertoires in COVID-19. The germline CDR1 and CDR2 sequences are MDHEN and SYDVKM. The CDR3 consists of 15 residues. Germline trimming cut 4 bases from V and 1 base from J; bases unmatched to any gene: 5. Clones were read by immunoSEQ multiplex PCR, and TCRdb kept only the in-frame ones, dropping some. The sample consists of 150,000 or so clones, around 82% of them appearing once. Seattle patients were enrolled during active infection and followed longitudinally. Sequencing was done on a sample of peripheral blood. The rearrangement uses TRBV28 and TRBJ2-7; 9 nucleotides align to TRBD2. The TCR originated in a woman in her thirties or forties with COVID-19, enrolled during active disease. The CDR3 DNA sequence: TGTGCCAGCAGTTCCTTAGCGGGAGCGTCCTACGAGCAGTACTTC. Encoded protein: CASSSLAGASYEQYF.